Listed below are T cell receptor beta chains from one sample, sequenced in a study of cytomegalovirus exposure and HLA in healthy donors. This table comes from immunoSEQ multiplex PCR, and its TCRdb copy is limited to in-frame clones, with some not included. The data show over 200,000 clones, over 75% seen once. Sequenced: PBMCs. Every receptor here comes from a human donor in good health. Both conserved end residues are part of each CDR3. The D gene is left open where the match is weak.

J gene | V gene | D gene | CDR3 protein
TRBJ2-1 | TRBV7-2 | TRBD2 | CASSRREGVNEQFF
TRBJ2-1 | TRBV6-1 | - | CASKAGTPNEQFF
TRBJ2-5 | TRBV7-7 | TRBD2 | CASSLGLAGEETQYF
TRBJ1-2 | TRBV7-3 | - | CASSLYGGNYGYTF
TRBJ1-2 | TRBV19 | TRBD1 | CASSTPGTGGRGYTF
TRBJ2-7 | TRBV5-1 | - | CASSLQGTPYEQYF
TRBJ1-1 | TRBV28 | - | CASRTRDSFTEAFF
TRBJ2-3 | TRBV18 | TRBD2 | CASSPPLAGDTQYF
TRBJ2-5 | TRBV27 | TRBD1 | CASSSTDRGLHQETQYF
TRBJ1-4 | TRBV19 | - | CASSINRGSRLFF
TRBJ2-7 | TRBV5-1 | TRBD2 | CASSLVTRQWRGSYEQYF
TRBJ2-7 | TRBV7-2 | TRBD1 | CASSLVPGGRTYEQYF
TRBJ1-5 | TRBV6-5 | - | CASRRAGTNPQPQHF
TRBJ1-2 | TRBV19 | - | CASSGGLLNYGYTF
TRBJ2-3 | TRBV2 | - | CASRTGSTGTQYF
TRBJ2-4 | TRBV7-9 | TRBD1 | CASSLGRRTGPLAKNIQYF
TRBJ2-1 | TRBV5-6 | TRBD2 | CASSLVLAGYRNEQFF
TRBJ2-6 | TRBV4-2 | - | CASSSRLVAGANVLTF
TRBJ1-6 | TRBV14 | - | CASSQYSGSSPLHF
TRBJ2-7 | TRBV19 | - | CASSWQGRYEQYF
TRBJ2-1 | TRBV30 | TRBD2 | CAWSEGGSFGQFF
TRBJ2-7 | TRBV7-3 | - | CASSLGGGGTYEQYF
TRBJ2-1 | TRBV19 | - | CASSISGGLSSYNEQFF
TRBJ2-1 | TRBV7-2 | TRBD2 | CASSSTSGTYNEQFF
TRBJ2-1 | TRBV7-9 | TRBD2 | CASSPGTSGSVAYNEQFF
TRBJ2-1 | TRBV19 | - | CASRGTGSTEQFF
TRBJ1-1 | TRBV15 | TRBD1 | CATSIRDRGRIAEAFF
TRBJ2-1 | TRBV7-2 | - | CASSLGGQAHNEQFF
TRBJ2-1 | TRBV4-3 | - | CASSQEVSRNEQFF
TRBJ1-4 | TRBV18 | - | CASSPSEGTNEKLFF
TRBJ1-2 | TRBV9 | TRBD1 | CASSLGTGLDGYTF
TRBJ1-1 | TRBV6-5 | - | CASSYVGATEAFF
TRBJ2-5 | TRBV7-6 | - | CASSPGTSQETQYF